This T cell receptor (beta chain) was captured by sequencing in a study of cytomegalovirus exposure and HLA in healthy donors. The CDR3 is made up of 15 amino acids. Germline CDR1 reads LGHNA; CDR2 reads YSLEER. Trimming at V came to 3 bases and at J to 3 bases, leaving 5 bases not matched to a gene. The PCR used 60 Vbeta and 13 Jbeta primers. Sequencing used immunoSEQ multiplex PCR; TCRdb keeps in-frame clones, though not all of them. Of about 210,000 clones in the sample, roughly 80% are singletons; the top ten hold approximately 2.8%. Points from the study as a whole: Immune exposure was documented only through CMV serostatus. The presence/absence work took it that sequencing depth was about the same across donors. As a later analysis showed, several of the most significant clusters appeared to be linked to common viral pathogens. The authors confirmed in vitro that a few CMV-associated chains were specific for CMV antigens.

On this clone itself: Its antigen is unknown.

The chain is built from TRBV4-3 and TRBJ2-1; 7 bases align to TRBD2. The sample taken for sequencing was PBMCs. This receptor was obtained from a man aged 25 to 40 in good health and CMV-seronegative. The chain's CDR3 is CASSQVAGFYNEQFF. The CDR3 nucleotides are TGCGCCAGCAGCCAGGTAGCGGGTTTCTACAATGAGCAGTTCTTC.